The rows below give T cell receptor beta chains drawn from one sample of a study of cytomegalovirus exposure and HLA in healthy donors. Profiled with immunoSEQ multiplex PCR; TCRdb holds only in-frame clones, not every one. The data show 100,000 or so clones, less than 65% seen once. The sequencing input was PBMCs. These receptor sequences come from a woman aged 25 to 39 in good health and CMV-seropositive. CDR3s include the opening cysteine and the closing phenylalanine or tryptophan. The D gene is left open where the match is weak. Part of the rows lack a size; the others show once, few, many or a class for expanded clones.

D gene	V gene	J gene	CDR3 length	clone size	CDR3 DNA	CDR3 protein
TRBD1	TRBV19	TRBJ1-5	15	.	TGTGCCAGTAGCCCCTCTGACAGGGCCGTTAAGCCCCAGCATTTT	CASSPSDRAVKPQHF
TRBD1	TRBV5-4	TRBJ1-5	16	.	TGTGCCACCGGGACAGGGGCTCCTGGTGGCAATCAGCCCCAGCATTTT	CATGTGAPGGNQPQHF
TRBD1	TRBV6-5	TRBJ1-3	15	.	TGTGCCAGCAGTGTTACACAGGGGTCTGGAAACACCATATATTTT	CASSVTQGSGNTIYF
TRBD1	TRBV5-1	TRBJ2-5	14	few	TGCGCCAGCAGCGGAGACAGGGCCCGAGAGACCCAGTACTTC	CASSGDRARETQYF
.	TRBV6-5	TRBJ2-5	15	.	TGTGCCAGCGGTCACCTCCAGTTGCGGGAAGAGACCCAGTACTTC	CASGHLQLREETQYF
TRBD1	TRBV27	TRBJ1-1	13	.	TGTGCCAGCAGCCGACAGGGGGCTACTGAAGCTTTCTTT	CASSRQGATEAFF
.	TRBV30	TRBJ2-7	14	.	TGTGCCTGGAGTGTGGCTGGGGGGTCGGGCGAGCAGTACTTC	CAWSVAGGSGEQYF
TRBD1	TRBV11-2	TRBJ1-1	13	.	TGTGCCAGTACAGAGGGGGCCCCCTCCAGGGCTTTCTTT	CASTEGAPSRAFF
TRBD1	TRBV7-8	TRBJ1-4	16	.	TGTGCCAGCAGCCAGAACCGACAGGGCGGGAATGAAAAACTGTTTTTT	CASSQNRQGGNEKLFF
.	TRBV18	TRBJ1-2	16	few	TGTGCCAGCCGCACAAACCAAGAAGGAACTAGCTATGGCTACACCTTC	CASRTNQEGTSYGYTF
TRBD2	TRBV6-1	TRBJ2-1	15	.	TGTGCCAGCAACTATCTAGCGGAGGGATACAATGAGCAGTTCTTC	CASNYLAEGYNEQFF
TRBD2	TRBV7-6	TRBJ2-1	16	.	TGTGCCAGCAGCTTAGGTGCGGGGGGACCATACAATGAGCAGTTCTTC	CASSLGAGGPYNEQFF
TRBD1	TRBV30	TRBJ1-4	17	.	TGTGCCTGGAGTCTACAGGGGATGGGGGGCACGAGTCGAAAACTGTTTTTT	CAWSLQGMGGTSRKLFF
TRBD1	TRBV5-1	TRBJ1-2	15	.	TGCGCCAGCAGCCTAGGCCGGGACAGGGACGATGGCTACACCTTC	CASSLGRDRDDGYTF
.	TRBV5-1	TRBJ2-5	14	.	TGCGCCAGCGGCATCACAGTTACGCAAGAGACCCAGTACTTC	CASGITVTQETQYF
TRBD1	TRBV28	TRBJ2-5	16	.	TGTGCCAGCAGTTTTTTGGGGACAGGGGTGCAAGAGACCCAGTACTTC	CASSFLGTGVQETQYF
TRBD1	TRBV10-1	TRBJ1-5	13	.	TGCGCCAGCAGTGGACAGGGCGATCAGCCCCAGCATTTT	CASSGQGDQPQHF
TRBD1	TRBV19	TRBJ2-3	15	.	TGTGCCAGCAGTCCCGGACAGGGGGCGGGAGATACGCAGTATTTT	CASSPGQGAGDTQYF
.	TRBV5-4	TRBJ2-1	15	.	TGTGCCAGCAGCTTAAGTTTCCAAGCGCTTGAGGAGCAGTTCTTC	CASSLSFQALEEQFF
.	TRBV7-9	TRBJ1-1	13	.	TGTGCCAGCAGCTCGGGAATGAACACTGAAGCTTTCTTT	CASSSGMNTEAFF
.	TRBV19	TRBJ1-1	14	.	TGTGCCAGTAGTTTCGGAGGCTGGAACACTGAAGCTTTCTTT	CASSFGGWNTEAFF
TRBD2	TRBV7-9	TRBJ2-7	16	.	TGTGCCAGCAGCACAAGGACTAGCGGGGCCTCCTACGAGCAGTACTTC	CASSTRTSGASYEQYF
TRBD1	TRBV2	TRBJ1-2	14	few	TGTGCCAGCAGACTAAAAATAGGGGGCGATGGCTACACCTTC	CASRLKIGGDGYTF
.	TRBV5-6	TRBJ1-6	16	.	TGTGCCAGCAGCGGGGGAGGACGGCAGTATAATTCACCCCTCCACTTT	CASSGGGRQYNSPLHF
.	TRBV29-1	TRBJ1-1	10	.	TGCAGCGTTGTATCAGCTGAAGCTTTCTTT	CSVVSAEAFF
TRBD1	TRBV19	TRBJ1-3	16	once	TGTGCCAGTAGCCGCGCGGGACAGGTCTTTGGAAACACCATATATTTT	CASSRAGQVFGNTIYF
.	TRBV6-5	TRBJ1-2	15	.	TGTGCCAGCAGTTACTCAACCGGGGTCGGCCGTGGCTACACCTTC	CASSYSTGVGRGYTF
.	TRBV10-3	TRBJ1-1	15	.	TGTGCCATCAGTGGGGCAGGAATAAAGAACACTGAAGCTTTCTTT	CAISGAGIKNTEAFF
.	TRBV6-6	TRBJ2-7	14	few	TGTGCCAGCAGTCAGGGTGGCTCAAACTACGAGCAGTACTTC	CASSQGGSNYEQYF
.	TRBV7-9	TRBJ2-5	12	few	TGTTCCAGCAGCTCCGCTGGCGAGACCCAGTACTTC	CSSSSAGETQYF
.	TRBV7-9	TRBJ1-5	13	few	TGTGCCAGCAGCCTCTCAGGCAATCAGCCCCAGCATTTT	CASSLSGNQPQHF
TRBD2	TRBV18	TRBJ2-3	16	.	TGTGCCAGCTCACCCCAACTAGCGGGGAACACAGATACGCAGTATTTT	CASSPQLAGNTDTQYF
.	TRBV7-9	TRBJ1-2	12	.	TGTGCCAGCAGCTTCGGGGATTATGGCTACACCTTC	CASSFGDYGYTF
TRBD1	TRBV7-9	TRBJ1-6	15	.	TGTGCCAGCAGCTTAAAACAGGGGAAAGAATCACCCCTCCACTTT	CASSLKQGKESPLHF
TRBD1	TRBV19	TRBJ1-1	13	few	TGTGCCAGTAGTATAATCCGGGACAGGGAAGCTTTCTTT	CASSIIRDREAFF
.	TRBV21-1	TRBJ1-5	20	few	TGTGCCAGCAGCAAAGCGCCCCCGGGACAGGCACCTTATAGCAATCAGCCCCAGCATTTT	CASSKAPPGQAPYSNQPQHF